These 25 T cell receptor beta chains originate from one sample sequenced in a study of glioma-infiltrating T cells after dendritic cell vaccination (TCRdb year 2016). Library preparation used the immunoSEQ multiplex PCR assay. TCRdb took this table from immuneACCESS and kept in-frame rearrangements with V and J called. Such tables lack part of the clones; where checked against another copy, unresolved V genes explain under half of the gap, and the rest is unexplained. In all, the sample holds 60,000 or so clones, and approximately 86% of those were seen once. The ten most abundant clones make up around a tenth of the sample. The time point tag for this specimen amounts to: after dendritic cell vaccination, including at tumor progression/relapse. Source: blood, taken after dendritic cell vaccination. All receptors derive from a human donor with glioblastoma.

The V and J genes are TRBV6-1 and TRBJ1-3, with D possibly TRBD1 on 5 matching bases. V lost 11 bases and J 0 bases, leaving 17 bases between the germline ends. The germline V gene encodes CDR1 MNHNS and CDR2 SASEGT. CDR3 length: 15 amino acids. The chain's CDR3 is CAHTAGPDSGNTIYF. The CDR3, as DNA: TGTGCCCACACGGCGGGGCCAGACTCTGGAAACACCATATATTTT.

This chain links TRBV9 with TRBJ2-1; TRBD2 agrees at 11 bases. The CDR3 totals 16 residues. Germline V gives CDR1 SGDLS, CDR2 YYNGEE. With 0 bases clipped from V and 3 bases from J, the junction kept 2 bases outside the gene matches. This chain's CDR3 is CASSVGGTSGYNEQFF. CDR3 sequence (DNA): TGTGCCAGCAGCGTAGGCGGGACTAGCGGCTACAATGAGCAGTTCTTC.

The chain is built from TRBV6-5 and TRBJ1-2, with D perhaps matching TRBD1 (5 bases). CDR1 is MNHEY, CDR2 SVGAGI, per germline. The V end lost 6 bases, the J end lost 5 bases, and 16 bases lay between the germline ends. The CDR3 loop spans 14 amino acids. Here the CDR3 reads CASSAVDRAYGYTF. The CDR3 DNA sequence: TGTGCCAGCAGCGCGGTTGACAGAGCGTATGGCTACACCTTC.

There are a few counts of this clone. V and J are TRBV27 and TRBJ1-5; TRBD1 aligns across 7 bases. The CDR3 extends over 13 amino acids. The germline V gene encodes CDR1 MNHEY and CDR2 SMNVEV (reference sequence). Germline trimming cut 8 bases from V and 4 bases from J; bases unmatched to any gene: 5. In nucleotides, the CDR3 is TGTGCCAGCTCTCAGGGGGAAAATCAGCCCCAGCATTTT. Translated: CASSQGENQPQHF.

This clone was detected only a few times. V usage is TRBV2 and J usage is TRBJ2-7, with a tentative D call TRBD2 (6 bases). The CDR3 has 14 amino acids. Germline loops: CDR1 SNHLY, CDR2 FYNNEI. Trimming removed 7 bases from V and 1 base from J, with 14 bases in between. CDR3 amino acids: CASIPRGGSYEQYF. DNA of the CDR3: TGTGCCAGCATCCCGCGGGGAGGTTCCTACGAGCAGTACTTC.

The J gene is TRBJ1-5, the V gene TRBV18, with TRBD1 identical over 7 bases. The CDR3 length is 15 residues. The V gene end was trimmed by 3 bases and the J gene end by 4 bases; junction bases not matched to a gene: 6. Germline CDR1 and CDR2: KGHSH and LQKENI. The CDR3 is CASSPRDSMNQPQHF. As DNA, the CDR3 is TGTGCCAGCTCACCCCGGGACAGCATGAATCAGCCCCAGCATTTT.

For this clone: In the same sample, other DNA sequences code for this CDR3. V and J are TRBV27 and TRBJ1-2, with TRBD1 matching 12 bases. Germline lookup yields CDR1 MNHEY and CDR2 SMNVEV (reference sequence). The trim removed 5 bases at V and 7 bases at J, leaving 5 bases unmatched. The CDR3 spans 14 residues. Here the CDR3 DNA reads TGTGCCAGCAGTCTGGGACAGGGGGCCGGTGGCTACACCTTC. It codes for CASSLGQGAGGYTF.

V is TRBV2 and J is TRBJ2-7; TRBD2 might be the D (6 bases). Germline CDR1 reads SNHLY; CDR2 reads FYNNEI. Trimming left V 7 bases short and J 9 bases short, with 19 bases between. CDR3 length equals 13 residues. CDR3 in amino acids: CASMVLEGSAQYF. Written as DNA, the CDR3 is TGTGCCAGCATGGTTTTGGAGGGGTCGGCGCAGTACTTC.

This clone turned up a few times. The chain uses TRBV6-5 and TRBJ2-3, with 7 positions matching TRBD2. The CDR3 loop spans 16 amino acids. Unmatched junction bases numbered 7, after V lost 1 base and J lost 3 bases. Per the germline V gene, CDR1 is MNHEY and CDR2 is SVGAGI. The chain's CDR3 is CASSYYKGGKTDTQYF. Here the CDR3 DNA reads TGTGCCAGCAGTTACTATAAGGGAGGGAAGACAGATACGCAGTATTTT.

The chain employs TRBV2 and TRBJ2-3; 7 bases match TRBD2. The ends lost 4 bases at V and 1 base at J; junction bases unmatched: 2. The CDR3 is made up of 14 amino acids. Germline V gives CDR1 SNHLY, CDR2 FYNNEI. The CDR3, as DNA: TGTGCCAGCAGTGCGGGAGGCGGCACAGATACGCAGTATTTT. Amino acids: CASSAGGGTDTQYF.

The chain couples TRBV19 to TRBJ1-3; D call uncertain. Germline values: CDR1 LNHDA, CDR2 SQIVND (reference sequence). CDR3 size: 14 residues. V lost 4 bases and J lost 0, with 7 bases in between. The CDR3 region is CASSTGGSGNTIYF. The CDR3 nucleotides read TGTGCCAGTAGTACGGGAGGCTCTGGAAACACCATATATTTT.

This sequence joins TRBV2 and TRBJ1-2, with D maybe TRBD1 (6 bases). CDR1 is SNHLY, CDR2 FYNNEI, per germline. V lost 8 bases, J lost 4 bases, and 14 bases lay in between. CDR3 length equals 13 residues. CDR3 protein: CASLLQGGYGYTF. The CDR3 coding sequence is TGTGCCAGCCTACTACAGGGCGGCTATGGCTACACCTTC.

This clone was seen only a few times. This chain joins TRBV5-1 and TRBJ2-1; D is perhaps TRBD2 (5 bases). From germline, CDR1 is SGHRS and CDR2 YFSETQ. With 7 bases removed from V and 6 bases from J, the gap between germline ends came to 17 bases. CDR3 length equals 14 residues. The CDR3 DNA is TGCGCCAGCCGGGGTGCCGTTGTAGGCAATGAGCAGTTCTTC. This translates into CASRGAVVGNEQFF.

The genes are TRBV29-1 and TRBJ2-7, with 9 bases matching TRBD1. The junction had 13 bases not matched to a gene; V was cut back by 7 bases and J by 6 bases. The CDR3 spans 14 residues. Germline V gene lookup returns CDR1 SQVTM and CDR2 ANQGSEA. As DNA, the CDR3 is TGCAGCGCCAGACAGGGGGATTTCTATAGCGAGCAGTACTTC. Its protein is CSARQGDFYSEQYF.

V gene TRBV5-6 combines with J gene TRBJ2-1; the match to TRBD2 covers 13 bases. J gave up 0 bases and V 2 bases, and 5 bases lay outside the gene matches. Germline CDR1 reads SGHDT; CDR2 reads YYEEEE. The CDR3 spans 18 residues. Here the CDR3 DNA reads TGTGCCAGCAGCTTCAGGACTAGCGGGGGTAGCTCCTACAATGAGCAGTTCTTC. The encoded protein is CASSFRTSGGSSYNEQFF.

V and J are TRBV25-1 and TRBJ1-3; TRBD1 is a possible D gene (5 bases). From germline, CDR1 is MGHDK and CDR2 SYGVNS. Deletions cut 3 bases from V and 4 bases from J, with 19 bases between. This CDR3 has 17 residues. The DNA for the CDR3 is TGTGCCAGCAGTGATTCCAGGGCCAGAGCTCTCGGAAACACCATATATTTT. This translates into CASSDSRARALGNTIYF.

The chain couples TRBV9 to TRBJ2-3; 8 nucleotides line up with TRBD1. With V trimmed by 3 bases and J by 3 bases, 6 bases remained unmatched. The CDR3 contains 15 residues. Germline CDR1 and CDR2: SGDLS and YYNGEE. CDR3 DNA sequence: TGTGCCAGCAGCGCCAGGGGGCAGCGAACAGATACGCAGTATTTT. It encodes CASSARGQRTDTQYF.

The rearrangement joins TRBV6-5 to TRBJ1-5; TRBD1 matches 10 bases. The CDR3 length is 15 residues. The ends lost 6 bases at V and 7 bases at J; junction bases unmatched: 9. The germline gives CDR1 MNHEY, CDR2 SVGAGI. CDR3 in amino acids: CASRSGQGNRQPQHF. The CDR3 DNA reads as TGTGCCAGCAGATCGGGACAGGGGAACAGACAGCCCCAGCATTTT.

The rearrangement uses TRBV7-3 and TRBJ2-1; TRBD1 matches at 9 bases. V lost 5 bases to trimming and J lost 4 bases; unmatched junction nucleotides: 6. Germline CDR1 SGHTA, CDR2 FQGTGA. This CDR3 contains 15 residues. The CDR3 sequence: CASSAGTGRYNEQFF. The CDR3 nucleotides read TGTGCCAGCAGCGCCGGGACAGGGCGGTACAATGAGCAGTTCTTC.

This clone appeared a few times. The chain combines TRBV6-5 with TRBJ1-3; no firm D call. The CDR3 runs 16 residues. V lost 2 bases and J 4 bases, leaving 15 bases between the germline ends. Germline loops: CDR1 MNHEY, CDR2 SVGAGI. For the CDR3, the DNA is TGTGCCAGCAGTTACATCAGGACCGGAGGGGGAAACACCATATATTTT. This translates into CASSYIRTGGGNTIYF.

The V and J genes are TRBV30 and TRBJ2-2; TRBD2 aligns across 14 bases. This CDR3 region has 19 residues. Germline-derived CDR1 and CDR2 are GTSNPN and SVGIG (reference sequence). The J segment lost 4 bases and the V segment lost 0 bases, leaving 10 bases of the junction unmatched. The CDR3 is CAWSVKGLAGVGATGELFF. The DNA of the CDR3 is TGTGCCTGGAGTGTAAAGGGACTAGCGGGAGTAGGTGCCACCGGGGAGCTGTTTTTT.

Note on this clone: At one end the junction does not follow the germline gene, possibly because of a read error. J is TRBJ2-3 and V is TRBV7-7; D call uncertain. Germline CDR1 is SSHAT and CDR2 is FNYEAQ (reference sequence). This CDR3 spans 14 amino acids. CDR3 in DNA: TGTGCTAGCAGCTTAAACCCGGTTACAGATACGCAGTATTTT. It is translated as CASSLNPVTDTQYF. The variable domain in full, with the rest retrieved from reference TRBV7-7 and TRBJ2-3, is GAGVSQSPRYKVTKRGQDVTLRCDPISSHATLYWYQQALGQGPEFLTYFNYEAQPDKSGLPSDRFSAERPEGSISTLTIQRTEQRDSAMYRCASSLNPVTDTQYFGPGTRLTVL.

For the CDR3, the DNA is TGTGCCATCTTTGTCAGGGCCTCCTACGAGCAGTACTTC. Amino acid sequence: CAIFVRASYEQYF. The rearrangement uses TRBV25-1 and TRBJ2-7; a weak D match, TRBD1 (5 bases). Germline values: CDR1 MGHDK, CDR2 SYGVNS. The CDR3 has 13 amino acids. V was trimmed by 10 bases and J by 0 bases, leaving 13 bases between them.

The chain uses TRBV4-3 and TRBJ2-2; no definite D call. Germline assignment: CDR1 LGHNA and CDR2 YSLEER. Trimming took off 0 bases at V and 1 base at J, with 6 bases between the two ends. The CDR3 consists of 15 residues. The chain's CDR3 is CASSQDPGNTGELFF. The CDR3 DNA reads as TGCGCCAGCAGCCAAGATCCGGGGAACACCGGGGAGCTGTTTTTT.

The chain is built from TRBV4-3 and TRBJ1-4; TRBD1 agrees at 11 bases. V gave up 1 base and J gave up 8 bases; unmatched junction bases: 3. The CDR3 has 15 amino acids. Germline lookup yields CDR1 LGHNA and CDR2 YSLEER. CDR3 sequence: CASSQGGTGGEKLFF. The DNA of the CDR3 is TGCGCCAGCAGCCAAGGAGGGACAGGGGGAGAAAAACTGTTTTTT.